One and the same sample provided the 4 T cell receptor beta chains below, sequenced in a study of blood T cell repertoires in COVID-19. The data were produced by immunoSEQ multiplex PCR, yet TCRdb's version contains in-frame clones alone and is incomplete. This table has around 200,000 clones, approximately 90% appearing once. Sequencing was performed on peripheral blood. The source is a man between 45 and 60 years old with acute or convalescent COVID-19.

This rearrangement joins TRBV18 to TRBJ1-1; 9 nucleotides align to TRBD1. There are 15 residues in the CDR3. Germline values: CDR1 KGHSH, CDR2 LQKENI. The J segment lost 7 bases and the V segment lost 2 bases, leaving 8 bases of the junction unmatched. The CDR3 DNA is TGTGCCAGCTCACCAATCACAGGGGGCGAAGGTGAAGCTTTCTTT. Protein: CASSPITGGEGEAFF.

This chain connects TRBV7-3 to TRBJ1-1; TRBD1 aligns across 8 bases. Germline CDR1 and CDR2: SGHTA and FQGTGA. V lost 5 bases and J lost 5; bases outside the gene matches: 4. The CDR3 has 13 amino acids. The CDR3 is CASSPGGSTEAFF. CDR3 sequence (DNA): TGTGCCAGCAGCCCAGGGGGCAGTACTGAAGCTTTCTTT.

CDR3 region: CASSFQGYRTEAFF. Here the CDR3 DNA reads TGTGCCAGCAGCTTCCAGGGGTATCGTACTGAAGCTTTCTTT. The V gene is TRBV11-2, the J gene TRBJ1-1, with D possibly matching TRBD1 (6 bases). Germline CDR1 SGHAT, CDR2 FQNNGV. This CDR3 spans 14 amino acids. Trimming removed 3 bases from V and 5 bases from J, with 13 bases in between.

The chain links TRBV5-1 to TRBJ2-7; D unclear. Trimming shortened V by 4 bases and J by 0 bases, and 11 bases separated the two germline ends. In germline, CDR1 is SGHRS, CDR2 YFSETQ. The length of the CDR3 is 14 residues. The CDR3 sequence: CASSPGSGSYEQYF. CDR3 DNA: TGCGCCAGCAGCCCCGGTAGTGGCTCCTACGAGCAGTACTTC.